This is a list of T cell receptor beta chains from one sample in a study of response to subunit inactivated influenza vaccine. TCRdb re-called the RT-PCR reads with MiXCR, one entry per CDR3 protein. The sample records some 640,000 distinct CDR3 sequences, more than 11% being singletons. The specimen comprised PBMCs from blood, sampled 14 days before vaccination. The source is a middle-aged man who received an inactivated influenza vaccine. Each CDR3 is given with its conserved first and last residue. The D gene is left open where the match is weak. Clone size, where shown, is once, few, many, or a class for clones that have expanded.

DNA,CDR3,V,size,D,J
TGTGCCAGTACCGCGGGACAGGGGGCTTACAATGAGCAGTTCTTC,CASTAGQGAYNEQFF,TRBV19,NA,TRBD1,TRBJ2-1
TGTGCCAGTATACAGGGACCCCTTAGCAATCAGCCCCAGCATTTT,CASIQGPLSNQPQHF,TRBV19,many,NA,TRBJ1-5
TGTGCCAGCAGTTACTCGACTAGCGGGAGGCCGTTCTTC,CASSYSTSGRPFF,TRBV6-5,NA,TRBD2,TRBJ2-1
TGTGCCAGCAGTTATGGCAGGGGGACAGATACGCAGTATTTT,CASSYGRGTDTQYF,TRBV6-5,NA,TRBD1,TRBJ2-3
TGTGCCAGCAGGACGGGAGTTTTTAATTCACCCCTCCACTTT,CASRTGVFNSPLHF,TRBV12-3/TRBV12-4,many,NA,TRBJ1-6
TGTGCCAGCAGCGTAGGTGGCGGGCCAAACAATGAGCAGTTCTTC,CASSVGGGPNNEQFF,TRBV9,few,NA,TRBJ2-1
TGTGCCAGCAGCTTACGCCCGACAGCCTATTCTAGCACAGATACGCAGTATTTT,CASSLRPTAYSSTDTQYF,TRBV6-5,few,NA,TRBJ2-3
TGTGCCTGGATAGATCCGGGATCATATGGCTACACCTTC,CAWIDPGSYGYTF,TRBV30,few,NA,TRBJ1-2
TGCAGCGTAGGAGGGGCTTATGGCTACACCTTC,CSVGGAYGYTF,TRBV29-1,few,NA,TRBJ1-2
TGTGCCAGTACCCTATCTGCCGGGAGCTACTACGAGCAGTACTTC,CASTLSAGSYYEQYF,TRBV19,NA,NA,TRBJ2-7
TGCAGCGTTGGTCATCTGCCGGCTGGCACTGAAGCTTTCTTT,CSVGHLPAGTEAFF,TRBV29-1,few,NA,TRBJ1-1
TGCAGTGCTAGAGAGGGGGGTTTGAACTATGGCTACACCTTC,CSAREGGLNYGYTF,TRBV20-1,NA,NA,TRBJ1-2
TGCGCCAGCAGCTTGCCTAGCGGGAGTGGGGAGCTGTTTTTT,CASSLPSGSGELFF,TRBV5-1,NA,TRBD2,TRBJ2-2
TGTGCCAGCAGTGATAGGGCGGTGTACACCGGGGAGCTGTTTTTT,CASSDRAVYTGELFF,TRBV6-2/TRBV6-3,NA,NA,TRBJ2-2
TGTGCCATCAGCCTGACAGGGGGCACCTACGAGCAGTACTTC,CAISLTGGTYEQYF,TRBV10-3,many,TRBD1,TRBJ2-7
TGTGCCAGCAGCTTTCAGGGGGTGTACGAGCAGTACTTC,CASSFQGVYEQYF,TRBV5-6,NA,TRBD1,TRBJ2-7
TGCGCCAGCAGCCAAGATTTCGGGAGGGTCTTGGATGAGCAGTTCTTC,CASSQDFGRVLDEQFF,TRBV4-3,many,TRBD2,TRBJ2-1